This T cell receptor (beta chain) was profiled in a study of T cells in Graves' hyperthyroidism and ophthalmopathy. Study information: Staff took peripheral blood when the initial diagnosis was made, before any treatment began.

The CDR3 covers 16 residues. The germline V gene encodes CDR1 SGDLS and CDR2 YYNGEE. The V gene end was trimmed by 0 bases and the J gene end by 3 bases; junction bases not matched to a gene: 2. The study included ophthalmopathy patients with Clinical Activity Score at least 3, NOSPECS grade at least 4 and duration under 3 months. Amplification yielded TCR beta CDR3 regions, with RNA transcripts as the source. Using the HTBI primer set, a first-round RT-PCR was run on the TCR CDR3. TCRdb used MiXCR to reprocess the multiplex PCR reads, holding one entry per CDR3 protein. The sample has 490,000 or so distinct CDR3 sequences, just under 20% seen once.

Sample: blood. The V and J genes are TRBV9 and TRBJ2-2; 10 bases align to TRBD1. This receptor was obtained from a man aged 35 to 55 with Graves' ophthalmopathy. CDR3 nucleotides: TGTGCCAGCAGCGTAGAGGGGACAGGGGACACCGGGGAGCTGTTTTTT. It codes for CASSVEGTGDTGELFF.